The 32 T cell receptor beta chains below all came from one sample that was sequenced in a study of blood T cells in healthy people across ages. Primers used in a second PCR of roughly 6 to 11 cycles were a sample-barcoded 5' primer and a J-beta primer mix. TCRdb recomputed calls from the 5' RACE reads with MiXCR, one row per CDR3 protein. Found here are about 970,000 distinct CDR3 sequences, 51% of them singletons; the top ten hold roughly 23%. Sequencing was carried out using blood. The receptor set was obtained from an older woman in good health.

The chain joins TRBV7-2 to TRBJ2-7; TRBD2 aligns across 10 bases. Losses at the gene ends were 5 bases for V and 3 bases for J; bases not matched to a gene: 7. CDR1 and CDR2 (germline): SGHTA, FQGNSA. CDR3 length: 15 amino acids. CDR3 sequence (DNA): TGTGCCAGCAGCAAGATAGCGGGAGGTCTCTACGAGCAGTACTTC. As protein: CASSKIAGGLYEQYF.

The chain combines TRBV19 with TRBJ2-7; a weak D match, TRBD1 (6 bases). The CDR3 length is 15 residues. Germline V lookup: CDR1 LNHDA, CDR2 SQIVND (reference sequence). Trimming took off 3 bases at V and 1 base at J, with 13 bases between the two ends. The CDR3 sequence: CASSMGRTESYEQYF. The CDR3 nucleotides read TGTGCCAGTAGTATGGGTCGGACAGAATCCTACGAGCAGTACTTC.

The chain uses TRBV6-2 or TRBV6-3 and TRBJ2-5; maybe TRBD2 (6 bases). Trimming shortened V by 2 bases and J by 7 bases, and 14 bases separated the two germline ends. The germline CDR1 and CDR2 sequences are MNHEY and SVGEGT. The CDR3 runs to 14 residues. The CDR3 region is CASSYTSRGGTQYF. DNA of the CDR3: TGTGCCAGCAGTTACACCTCGCGGGGAGGGACCCAGTACTTC.

This clonotype was counted a few times. The chain couples TRBV10-3 to TRBJ2-7; unclear D gene. This CDR3 is 11 amino acids long. The V end was cut by 3 bases, the J end by 3 bases, with 3 bases between. The germline V gene has CDR1 ENHRY and CDR2 SYGVKD. CDR3 residues: CAISDLYEQYF. The DNA for the CDR3 is TGTGCCATCAGTGATCTCTACGAGCAGTACTTC.

This chain uses TRBV28 with TRBJ2-7, with 13 bases fitting TRBD2. The CDR3 consists of 14 residues. Looked up from germline, CDR1 is MDHEN and CDR2 is SYDVKM. Trimming cost V 7 bases and J 6 bases; bases outside gene matches: 6. The CDR3 sequence is CASNPGLAGSEQYF. In nucleotides, the CDR3 is TGTGCCAGCAATCCGGGACTAGCGGGATCCGAGCAGTACTTC.

This chain connects TRBV2 to TRBJ1-1; 8 bases fit TRBD1. V shed 6 bases, J shed 5 bases, and the junction held 8 bases outside the gene matches. The germline gives CDR1 SNHLY, CDR2 FYNNEI. The CDR3 runs 14 residues. CDR3 sequence: CASRSTGGGTEAFF. DNA for the CDR3: TGTGCCAGCAGGTCCACAGGGGGTGGGACTGAAGCTTTCTTT.

This clonotype was counted once. The gene calls are TRBV5-1 and TRBJ2-2; possible D gene TRBD2, 6 bases. Germline lookup yields CDR1 SGHRS and CDR2 YFSETQ. The CDR3 covers 16 residues. V lost 0 bases to trimming and J lost 3 bases, with 12 bases between them. CDR3 sequence reads: CASSLAGSRDTGELFF. As DNA, the CDR3 is TGCGCCAGCAGCTTGGCCGGGAGTAGGGACACCGGGGAGCTGTTTTTT.

This clonotype was counted at least ten times. The chain combines TRBV18 with TRBJ2-1; 7 nucleotides align to TRBD2. Trimming cost V 3 bases and J 7 bases; bases outside gene matches: 0. The germline gives CDR1 KGHSH, CDR2 LQKENI. The CDR3 spans 12 residues. The CDR3 protein is CASSPSGNEQFF. The CDR3 DNA sequence: TGTGCCAGCTCACCTAGCGGGAATGAGCAGTTCTTC.

This chain connects TRBV6-2 or TRBV6-3 to TRBJ2-7, with TRBD1 as a possible D gene (6 bases). In germline, CDR1 is MNHEY, CDR2 SVGEGT. The V end lost 5 bases, the J end lost 5 bases, and 13 bases lay between the germline ends. The CDR3 contains 13 residues. CDR3 region: CASSGDRIHEQYF. The CDR3 nucleotides are TGTGCCAGCAGTGGAGACAGGATCCACGAGCAGTACTTC.

J is TRBJ2-1 and V is TRBV6-5, with 7 positions matching TRBD1. Germline V lookup: CDR1 MNHEY, CDR2 SVGAGI. The CDR3 length is 14 residues. After removal of 7 bases from V and 5 bases from J, the junction contained 8 bases not matched to a gene. CDR3 protein: CASNPGTVNNEQFF. The DNA for the CDR3 is TGTGCCAGCAACCCCGGGACAGTCAACAATGAGCAGTTCTTC.

This clonotype was counted only a few times. The chain joins TRBV15 to TRBJ2-5; D unresolved. Trimming removed 0 bases from V and 3 bases from J, with 26 bases in between. The CDR3 spans 20 residues. Germline V gene data show CDR1 as LNHNV and CDR2 as YYDKDF (reference sequence). CDR3 loop: CATSRDLGSGPRDGEETQYF. The CDR3, as DNA: TGTGCCACCAGCAGAGATTTGGGTTCAGGACCTAGAGATGGGGAAGAGACCCAGTACTTC. The complete variable domain, with remaining parts taken from reference TRBV15 and TRBJ2-5, reads DAMVIQNPRYQVTQFGKPVTLSCSQTLNHNVMYWYQQKSSQAPKLLFHYYDKDFNNEADTPDNFQSRRPNTSFCFLDIRSPGLGDTAMYLCATSRDLGSGPRDGEETQYFGPGTRLLVL.

The chain uses TRBV2 and TRBJ2-5, with 14 positions matching TRBD2. The CDR3 is 13 residues long. V lost 8 bases, J lost 12 bases, and 8 bases stayed unmatched. Germline V CDR1 and CDR2: SNHLY, FYNNEI. The CDR3 nucleotides are TGTGCCAGCTTGGGACTAGCGGGAGTTCAGGAGTACTTC. Its protein is CASLGLAGVQEYF.

The V and J genes are TRBV12-3 or TRBV12-4 and TRBJ1-5; no definite D call. CDR3 length equals 12 residues. Trimming left V 3 bases short and J 14 bases short, with 14 bases between. The DNA of the CDR3 is TGTGCCAGCAGTTTCGACCAGAAAACAAAGCATTTT. This encodes CASSFDQKTKHF.

The V call is TRBV20-1, the J call TRBJ2-1; TRBD2 aligns across 13 bases. The CDR3 loop spans 14 amino acids. The V segment lost 6 bases and the J segment 5 bases; nucleotides outside the gene matches: 4. Germline V lookup: CDR1 DFQATT, CDR2 SNEGSKA (reference sequence). The CDR3 DNA sequence: TGCAGTGCAGATGGACTAGCGGGGGACAATGAGCAGTTCTTC. This translates into CSADGLAGDNEQFF.

The table lists this clonotype with a few counts. The V call is TRBV6-1, the J call TRBJ2-7; no clear D. Germline-derived CDR1 and CDR2 are MNHNS and SASEGT. The CDR3 spans 14 residues. The V and J ends lost 4 bases and 2 bases respectively, with 12 bases between them. CDR3 in amino acids: CASSVGPITYEQYF. The CDR3 nucleotides are TGTGCCAGCAGTGTGGGCCCTATTACCTACGAGCAGTACTTC.

The genes are TRBV28 and TRBJ2-7; 7 nucleotides agree with TRBD2. The CDR3 runs to 15 residues. V shed 6 bases and J 2 bases; nucleotides not matched to a gene: 10. The germline V gene has CDR1 MDHEN and CDR2 SYDVKM. The CDR3 DNA follows: TGTGCCAGCAGCCCCGGGAGGCTACTAGCCTACGAGCAGTACTTC. Its translation: CASSPGRLLAYEQYF. Filled out from reference TRBV28 and TRBJ2-7, the complete variable domain reads DVKVTQSSRYLVKRTGEKVFLECVQDMDHENMFWYRQDPGLGLRLIYFSYDVKMKEKGDIPEGYSVSREKKERFSLILESASTNQTSMYLCASSPGRLLAYEQYFGPGTRLTVT.

The CDR3 region is CASSPPTTSGRNGANNEQFF. CDR3 nucleotides: TGTGCCAGCTCACCACCGACGACTAGCGGGAGGAATGGGGCCAACAATGAGCAGTTCTTC. The chain uses TRBV18 and TRBJ2-1, with TRBD2 matching over 13 bases. The germline gives CDR1 KGHSH, CDR2 LQKENI. This CDR3 is 20 amino acids long. With 0 bases clipped from V and 5 bases from J, the junction kept 13 bases outside the gene matches.

The J gene is TRBJ2-7, the V gene TRBV18; D gene uncertain. The DNA end lines up better with TRBJ2-5; the J call may be wrong. CDR1 and CDR2 (germline): KGHSH, LQKENI. CDR3 length: 14 residues. CDR3 nucleotide sequence: TGTGCCAGCTCACCACCGATTAGCTTAGAGACCCAGTACTTC. It encodes CASSPPISLETQYF.

A few counts support this clonotype. V usage is TRBV12-3 or TRBV12-4 and J usage is TRBJ2-1, with D maybe TRBD2 (7 bases). The V end was cut by 8 bases, the J end by 8 bases, with 13 bases between. The CDR3 has 12 residues. The chain's CDR3 is CASGWGGDEQFF. Written as DNA, the CDR3 is TGTGCCAGCGGGTGGGGGGGCGATGAGCAGTTCTTC.

The sample holds many counts of this clonotype. The CDR3 spells CASSVRGTANEKLFF. Here the CDR3 DNA reads TGTGCCAGCAGCGTCCGTGGGACAGCTAATGAAAAACTGTTTTTT. The V call is TRBV9, the J call TRBJ1-4; 7 bases fit TRBD1. With 2 bases clipped from V and 3 bases from J, the junction kept 4 bases outside the gene matches. Germline V gene sequence: CDR1 SGDLS, CDR2 YYNGEE. The CDR3 has 15 residues.

The genes are TRBV15 and TRBJ1-2; D unclear. Looked up from germline, CDR1 is LNHNV and CDR2 is YYDKDF (reference sequence). The CDR3 sequence is 15 residues long. The V and J ends lost 3 bases and 1 base respectively, with 12 bases between them. CDR3 residues: CATSSGRADNYGYTF. The CDR3 region has the DNA TGTGCCACCAGCAGTGGGAGGGCAGATAACTATGGCTACACCTTC.

Notes on this clonotype: The junction differs from germline at one of its ends, possibly a read error. The chain combines TRBV2 with TRBJ2-3; D is perhaps TRBD1 (6 bases). This CDR3 comprises 14 residues. The germline V gene encodes CDR1 SNHLY and CDR2 FYNNEI. The CDR3 bases are TGTGCCAGCAGTCGCCGAGGGGACACAGATACGCGGTATTTT. Translated: CASSRRGDTDTRYF.

V is TRBV6-2 or TRBV6-3 and J is TRBJ2-5; 7 bases are shared with TRBD2. Germline CDR1 MNHEY, CDR2 SVGEGT. The CDR3 extends over 14 amino acids. V was clipped by 8 bases and J by 2 bases; unmatched bases: 8. The CDR3 DNA follows: TGTGCCAGCGGGTTAGCGGGTTGGCAAGAGACCCAGTACTTC. Translated, it gives CASGLAGWQETQYF.

The sample holds a few counts of this clonotype. V gene TRBV6-2 or TRBV6-3 combines with J gene TRBJ2-3; 7 bases fit TRBD1. The CDR3 sequence is 13 residues long. Trimming took 6 bases from V and 10 from J; bases not matched to a gene: 10. Germline V gives CDR1 MNHEY, CDR2 SVGEGT. CDR3 protein: CASRRQGEKAQYF. The CDR3 DNA follows: TGTGCCAGCAGACGGCAGGGGGAAAAAGCGCAGTATTTT.

This clonotype is a singleton in its sample. One end of the junction fails to match germline, which may point to a read error. The chain recombines TRBV9 with TRBJ1-2; D is possibly TRBD1 (6 bases). Germline V gene data show CDR1 as SGDLS and CDR2 as YYNGEE. The CDR3 runs to 13 residues. The DNA of the CDR3 is TGTGCCGGCAGCTGGGCGGACAGCTATGGCTACACCTTC. It encodes CAGSWADSYGYTF.

This clonotype was found once. The chain links TRBV6-1 to TRBJ2-1; D ambiguous. CDR1 is MNHNS, CDR2 SASEGT, per germline. The V and J ends lost 8 bases and 0 bases respectively, with 11 bases between them. The CDR3 is 14 amino acids. CDR3 sequence (DNA): TGTGCCAGCCTCGAGGCCAGCTCCTACAATGAGCAGTTCTTC. This gives the protein CASLEASSYNEQFF.

The V call is TRBV29-1, the J call TRBJ2-1; 13 bases map to TRBD2. The CDR3 runs 14 residues. V shed 4 bases and J 8 bases; nucleotides not matched to a gene: 5. In germline, CDR1 is SQVTM, CDR2 ANQGSEA. The CDR3 region has the DNA TGCAGCGTTGTCAGGACTAGCGGGAGCGATGAGCAGTTCTTC. Its protein product is CSVVRTSGSDEQFF.

The chain combines TRBV20-1 with TRBJ2-1; 7 nucleotides align to TRBD1. Germline V gene data show CDR1 as DFQATT and CDR2 as SNEGSKA (reference sequence). V gave up 3 bases and J gave up 4 bases; unmatched junction bases: 12. The CDR3 is made up of 16 amino acids. The CDR3 sequence is CSARVLKGQNYNEQFF. The CDR3 bases are TGCAGTGCTAGGGTCCTAAAGGGACAGAATTACAATGAGCAGTTCTTC.

The chain uses TRBV5-1 and TRBJ2-5; D is unresolved. CDR3 length: 13 amino acids. Per germline, CDR1 SGHRS and CDR2 YFSETQ. V lost 4 bases and J lost 11, with 18 bases in between. The CDR3 sequence: CASSEDRPYEQYF. The CDR3 DNA reads TGCGCCAGCAGCGAGGACCGCCCATATGAGCAGTACTTC.

V gene TRBV10-3 combines with J gene TRBJ1-2; D possibly corresponds to TRBD1 (5 bases). The V and J ends lost 3 bases and 8 bases respectively, with 10 bases between them. CDR1 and CDR2 (germline): ENHRY, SYGVKD. The CDR3 length is 12 residues. The CDR3 spells CAISDQGWGYTF. The CDR3 DNA is TGTGCCATCAGTGACCAGGGTTGGGGCTACACCTTC.

In the case of this clonotype: Since the CDR3 does not end with the conserved phenylalanine or tryptophan, this likely comes from a read error. J is TRBJ2-7 and V is TRBV6-5; D not certain. The CDR3 is 13 amino acids. Germline CDR1 MNHEY, CDR2 SVGAGI. Trimming took 6 bases from V and 3 from J, leaving 12 bases between them. The CDR3 region is CASRETNLYEQYL. The CDR3 coding sequence is TGTGCCAGCAGGGAGACAAACCTCTACGAGCAGTACCTC.

V gene TRBV29-1 combines with J gene TRBJ2-7, with unresolved D. Trimming took 6 bases from V and 1 from J, leaving 10 bases between them. The CDR3 has 12 residues. CDR1 and CDR2 (germline): SQVTM, ANQGSEA. CDR3 nucleotide sequence: TGCAGCGTGTATGTGGGGTCCTACGAGCAGTACTTC. This codes for CSVYVGSYEQYF.